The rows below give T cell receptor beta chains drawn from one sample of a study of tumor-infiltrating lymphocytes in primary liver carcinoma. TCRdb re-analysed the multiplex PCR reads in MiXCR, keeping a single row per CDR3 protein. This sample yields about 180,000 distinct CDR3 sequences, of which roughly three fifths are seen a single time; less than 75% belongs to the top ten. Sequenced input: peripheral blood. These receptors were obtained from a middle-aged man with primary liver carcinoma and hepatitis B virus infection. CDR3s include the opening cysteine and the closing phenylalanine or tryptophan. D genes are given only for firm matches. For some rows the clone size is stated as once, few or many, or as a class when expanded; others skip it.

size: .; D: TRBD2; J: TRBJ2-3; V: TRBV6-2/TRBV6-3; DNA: TGTGCCAGCAGTCCCTCCCGACAGGGGAGGTCTAGCGGGAGAGAAGCAGATACGCAGTATTTT; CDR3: CASSPSRQGRSSGREADTQYF
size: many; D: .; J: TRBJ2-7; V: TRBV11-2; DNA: TGTGCCAGCAGCCTACACCTGAGCGGGCGAATTTCCTACGAGCAGTACTTC; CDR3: CASSLHLSGRISYEQYF
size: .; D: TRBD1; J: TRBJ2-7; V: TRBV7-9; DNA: TGTGCCAGCATAATTGGGACAGGGGGGAACGAGCAGTACTTC; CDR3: CASIIGTGGNEQYF
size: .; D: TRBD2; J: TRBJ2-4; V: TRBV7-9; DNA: TGTGCCAGCAGCTCTTCCGGGACTAGGCCGTACTTC; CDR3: CASSSSGTRPYF
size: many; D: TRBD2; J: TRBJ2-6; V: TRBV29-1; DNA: TGCAGCGTTCTCGGGGGGTCTGGGGCCAACGTCCTGACTTTC; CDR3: CSVLGGSGANVLTF
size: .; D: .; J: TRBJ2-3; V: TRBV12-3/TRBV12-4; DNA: TGTGCCAGCAGTTTACTAATCGGCGAGACGCAGTATTTT; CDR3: CASSLLIGETQYF
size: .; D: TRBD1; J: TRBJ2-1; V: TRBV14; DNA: TGTGCCAGCAGCGACGACAGGGTTTCCTACAATGAGCAGTTCTTC; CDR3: CASSDDRVSYNEQFF
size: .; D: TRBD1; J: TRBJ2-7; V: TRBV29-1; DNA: TGCAGCGTTGATCTTGCTGGGACAGGGAAATACGAGCAGTACTTC; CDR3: CSVDLAGTGKYEQYF
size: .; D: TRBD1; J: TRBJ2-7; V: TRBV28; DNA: TGTGCCACCCGACCCGGGACAGGCTCCTACGGGCAGTACTTC; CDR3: CATRPGTGSYGQYF
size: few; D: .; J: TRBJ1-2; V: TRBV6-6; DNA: TGTGCCAGCAGAGAGGGAGGGAACTATGGCTACACCTTC; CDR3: CASREGGNYGYTF
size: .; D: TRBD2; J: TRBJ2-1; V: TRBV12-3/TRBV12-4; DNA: TGTGCCAGCAGCAATAGCGGGAAGGGGTATGAGCAGTTCTTC; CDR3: CASSNSGKGYEQFF
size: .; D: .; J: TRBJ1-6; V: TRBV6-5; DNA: TGTGCCAGCAGCCGGGCGGCGGCCTATAATTCACCCCTCCACTTT; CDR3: CASSRAAAYNSPLHF
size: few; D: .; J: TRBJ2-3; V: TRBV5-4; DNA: TGTGCCAGCAGCTTGGGGGGCCGAGGGGGTACAGATACGCAGTATTTT; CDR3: CASSLGGRGGTDTQYF
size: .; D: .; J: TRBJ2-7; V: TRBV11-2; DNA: TGTGCCAGCAGCCCCGAAGGGAGGATCTACGAGCTGTACTTC; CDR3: CASSPEGRIYELYF
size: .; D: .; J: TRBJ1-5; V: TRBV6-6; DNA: TGTGCCAGCAGTTACCCCACGGGGCCCCAGCATTTT; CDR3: CASSYPTGPQHF